This T cell receptor (beta chain) was sequenced during a study of CD8 T cells in Susac syndrome. Sequencing targeted TCR beta in T cells from blood (CD8+ and CD4+). Random hexamers were used to reverse transcribe the RNA input (roughly 0.5 to 1 ug). The method of amplification for TCR beta CDR3 was immunoSEQ multiplex PCR, covering 54 Vbeta and 13 Jbeta. TCRdb re-derived calls from the immunoSEQ multiplex PCR reads in MiXCR, one entry per CDR3 protein. In the table there are 150,000 or so distinct CDR3 sequences, approximately 94% of which are singletons. Material for sequencing was CD8+ T cells from PBMCs. This TCR was sampled from a human donor with multiple sclerosis.

CDR3: CASSGTGIRYGYTF. The CDR3 coding sequence is TGTGCCAGCAGCGGAACCGGGATCCGCTATGGCTACACCTTC. The chain combines TRBV9 with TRBJ1-2, with D hard to call. This CDR3 spans 14 amino acids. Germline assignment: CDR1 SGDLS and CDR2 YYNGEE. V was shortened by 3 bases and J by 4 bases, with 13 bases between the two germline ends.